This T cell receptor (beta chain) stems from a study of shared clonotypes between healthy human individuals. Background on the study: A donor's plate count was three for CD4 naive and three for CD4 memory; CD8 naive had two and CD8 memory one. Study-level points and caveats: Measured sharing among donors was expected to vary with sequencing depth. When naive CD4 clonotypes were compared across a few donors, approximately 4.9% were shared.

DNA at roughly 0.2 ug, 25,000 to 30,000 T cell genomes, went into sorted-subset replicate PCRs. The table came from immunoSEQ multiplex PCR; TCRdb's copy has only in-frame clones and leaves some out. The repertoire has around 2,100,000 clones, roughly 94% of them found once; the top ten carry approximately 1%. Trimming stripped 6 bases from V and 6 bases from J, with 14 bases between. The CDR3 covers 13 residues. Germline lookup yields CDR1 MNHEY and CDR2 SVGAGI. Naive CD8 cells were CD45RO-negative, positively selected for CCR7, excluding terminally differentiated effector memory CD45RA+ cells. A note on this clone: Its antigen is not known.

The material sequenced was naive CD8+ T cells sorted from blood. This chain uses TRBV6-5 with TRBJ1-1, with D perhaps matching TRBD1 (5 bases). This clonotype was sampled from a man younger than 35 in good health. CDR3 sequence: CASRYGGKPEAFF. Here the CDR3 DNA reads TGTGCCAGCAGGTACGGGGGGAAACCTGAAGCTTTCTTT.